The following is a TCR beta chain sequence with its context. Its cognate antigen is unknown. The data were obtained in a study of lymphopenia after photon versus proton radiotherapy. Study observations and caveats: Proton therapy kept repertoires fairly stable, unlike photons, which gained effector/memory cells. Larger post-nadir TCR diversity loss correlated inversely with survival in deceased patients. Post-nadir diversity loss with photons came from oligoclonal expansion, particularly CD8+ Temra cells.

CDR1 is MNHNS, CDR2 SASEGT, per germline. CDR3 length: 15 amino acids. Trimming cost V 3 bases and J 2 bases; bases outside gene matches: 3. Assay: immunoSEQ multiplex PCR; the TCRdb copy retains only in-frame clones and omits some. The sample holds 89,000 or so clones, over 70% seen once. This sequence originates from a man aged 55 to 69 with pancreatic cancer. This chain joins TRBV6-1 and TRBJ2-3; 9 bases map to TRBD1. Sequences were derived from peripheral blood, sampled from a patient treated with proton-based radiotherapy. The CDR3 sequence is CASSDGTGTTDTQYF. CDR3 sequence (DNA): TGTGCCAGCAGTGACGGGACAGGGACCACAGATACGCAGTATTTT.